Below, 31 T cell receptor beta chains from the same sample are listed, as sequenced in a study of blood T cell repertoires in COVID-19. Only in-frame clones appear in the TCRdb table, and some are missing; sequencing was by immunoSEQ multiplex PCR. The data contain around 460,000 clones, roughly 90% of them singletons. The sample comprised peripheral blood. These receptors were collected from a man younger than 35 with COVID-19, enrolled during active disease.

The chain uses TRBV5-1 and TRBJ2-7; D is possibly TRBD1 (6 bases). The CDR3 spans 15 residues. Deletions cut 4 bases from V and 4 bases from J, with 18 bases between. In germline, CDR1 is SGHRS, CDR2 YFSETQ. The CDR3: CASSASPGQQYEQYF. CDR3 DNA sequence: TGCGCCAGCAGCGCAAGCCCGGGACAACAATACGAGCAGTACTTC. Based on the CDR3 plus reference TRBV5-1 and TRBJ2-7, the full variable domain is KAGVTQTPRYLIKTRGQQVTLSCSPISGHRSVSWYQQTPGQGLQFLFEYFSETQRNKGNFPGRFSGRQFSNSRSEMNVSTLELGDSALYLCASSASPGQQYEQYFGPGTRLTVT.

The gene calls are TRBV2 and TRBJ2-7, with 7 bases identical to TRBD1. The V segment lost 5 bases and the J segment 3 bases; nucleotides outside the gene matches: 7. In germline, CDR1 is SNHLY, CDR2 FYNNEI. The CDR3 extends over 14 amino acids. Here the CDR3 reads CASSTGEPIYEQYF. The CDR3 DNA reads as TGTGCCAGCAGTACAGGGGAACCAATCTACGAGCAGTACTTC.

V is TRBV10-3 and J is TRBJ2-7; 7 bases fit TRBD1. Per germline, CDR1 ENHRY and CDR2 SYGVKD. Trimming took 5 bases from V and 2 from J; bases not matched to a gene: 6. The CDR3 is made up of 14 amino acids. CDR3 nucleotides: TGTGCCATCAGTCGACAGGGCCAGACCTACGAGCAGTACTTC. Protein sequence: CAISRQGQTYEQYF.

The sample holds a few counts of this clone. The chain links TRBV5-4 to TRBJ2-2, with TRBD2 identical over 9 bases. This CDR3 has 15 residues. CDR1 and CDR2 (germline): SGHNT, YYREEE (reference sequence). The V segment lost 2 bases and the J segment 7 bases; nucleotides outside the gene matches: 6. In DNA form, the CDR3 reads TGTGCCAGCAGCTTCGCGGGAGGGCCGGACGGGGAGCTGTTTTTT. Translated: CASSFAGGPDGELFF.

The V gene is TRBV5-4, the J gene TRBJ1-1; no clear D gene. The CDR3 runs 15 residues. Trimming removed 4 bases at V and 2 bases at J, with 15 bases between. From germline, CDR1 is SGHNT and CDR2 YYREEE (reference sequence). Here the CDR3 DNA reads TGTGCCAGCAGCGCCCCCGAACAGAAAAACACTGAAGCTTTCTTT. Protein product: CASSAPEQKNTEAFF.

The J gene is TRBJ2-7, the V gene TRBV6-5; TRBD1 matches at 9 bases. The CDR3 is 15 residues long. J was trimmed by 0 bases and V by 7 bases; bases with no gene match: 7. CDR1 and CDR2 (germline): MNHEY, SVGAGI. This CDR3 is CASNAGTGSSYEQYF. Here the CDR3 DNA reads TGTGCCAGCAATGCAGGGACAGGGAGCTCCTACGAGCAGTACTTC.

In its sample, this clone was seen a few times. The genes are TRBV7-9 and TRBJ1-1, with unresolved D. Germline CDR1 SEHNR, CDR2 FQNEAQ (reference sequence). V was clipped by 7 bases and J by 6 bases, with 18 bases between them. The CDR3 totals 14 residues. The CDR3 bases are TGTGCCAGCAAACCCCCGGAGGCCGGCGCTGAAGCTTTCTTT. Translated: CASKPPEAGAEAFF.

The CDR3 region has the DNA TGTGCCAGCAGCCGGGGGCCAGGAGCTCCCCAAGAGACCCAGTACTTC. Amino acid sequence: CASSRGPGAPQETQYF. V gene TRBV14 combines with J gene TRBJ2-5, with a weak D call TRBD1 (6 bases). The germline V and J ends were trimmed by 4 bases and 1 base, with 16 bases remaining between them. The CDR3 has 16 residues. Per the germline V gene, CDR1 is SGHDN and CDR2 is FVKESK. Supplemented by reference TRBV14 and TRBJ2-5, the full variable domain reads EAGVTQFPSHSVIEKGQTVTLRCDPISGHDNLYWYRRVMGKEIKFLLHFVKESKQDESGMPNNRFLAERTGGTYSTLKVQPAELEDSGVYFCASSRGPGAPQETQYFGPGTRLLVL.

V gene TRBV5-1 combines with J gene TRBJ1-1; D perhaps matches TRBD1 (6 bases). Per germline, CDR1 SGHRS and CDR2 YFSETQ. The CDR3 is made up of 16 amino acids. The V and J ends lost 0 bases and 4 bases respectively, with 16 bases between them. The CDR3 DNA reads as TGCGCCAGCAGCTTGGATTATCAGGGGTTGGGCACTGAAGCTTTCTTT. Amino acid sequence: CASSLDYQGLGTEAFF. Full variable domain (missing parts from reference TRBV5-1 and TRBJ1-1): KAGVTQTPRYLIKTRGQQVTLSCSPISGHRSVSWYQQTPGQGLQFLFEYFSETQRNKGNFPGRFSGRQFSNSRSEMNVSTLELGDSALYLCASSLDYQGLGTEAFFGQGTRLTVV.

The V and J genes are TRBV18 and TRBJ2-4; possibly TRBD2 for D (5 bases). The CDR3 spans 14 residues. Trimming took off 3 bases at V and 6 bases at J, with 12 bases between the two ends. Germline CDR1 reads KGHSH; CDR2 reads LQKENI. The CDR3 spells CASSPQSRGNIQYF. CDR3 coding DNA: TGTGCCAGCTCACCCCAGTCTCGGGGAAACATTCAGTACTTC.

The chain links TRBV4-2 to TRBJ2-1; TRBD1 agrees at 8 bases. The CDR3 totals 17 residues. V lost 0 bases and J lost 3; bases outside the gene matches: 7. Germline loops: CDR1 LGHNA, CDR2 YNFKEQ. CDR3 region: CASSQEETGVIYNEQFF. The CDR3 DNA reads TGTGCCAGCAGCCAAGAGGAGACAGGGGTTATCTACAATGAGCAGTTCTTC.

The chain couples TRBV7-8 to TRBJ2-1; TRBD1 matches 8 bases. Germline V CDR1 and CDR2: SGHVS, FQNEAQ. The trim removed 2 bases at V and 10 bases at J, leaving 4 bases unmatched. The CDR3 runs to 13 residues. CDR3 region: CASSLTRQGEQFF. The CDR3 region has the DNA TGTGCCAGCAGCTTAACCAGACAGGGGGAGCAGTTCTTC.

The gene calls are TRBV25-1 and TRBJ2-1, with TRBD2 matching 10 bases. J gave up 6 bases and V 6 bases, and 8 bases lay outside the gene matches. This CDR3 is 15 amino acids long. CDR1 and CDR2 from the germline V gene are MGHDK and SYGVNS. This CDR3 reads CASRASGRAINEQFF. The CDR3 DNA reads as TGTGCCAGCAGAGCTAGCGGGAGAGCGATCAATGAGCAGTTCTTC.

The chain is built from TRBV29-1 and TRBJ1-4, with 11 bases identical to TRBD1. The J segment lost 3 bases and the V segment lost 5 bases, leaving 5 bases of the junction unmatched. Germline CDR1 reads SQVTM; CDR2 reads ANQGSEA. The length of the CDR3 is 15 residues. The CDR3 region has the DNA TGCAGCGTTAGGACAGGGGGCGTCTCTAATGAAAAACTGTTTTTT. Translating it yields CSVRTGGVSNEKLFF. Full variable domain (rest looked up from reference TRBV29-1 and TRBJ1-4): SAVISQKPSRDICQRGTSLTIQCQVDSQVTMMFWYRQQPGQSLTLIATANQGSEATYESGFVIDKFPISRPNLTFSTLTVSNMSPEDSSIYLCSVRTGGVSNEKLFFGSGTQLSVL.

The chain joins TRBV2 to TRBJ1-2; possible D gene TRBD1, 6 bases. Per germline, CDR1 SNHLY and CDR2 FYNNEI. The length of the CDR3 is 13 residues. CDR3 sequence: CLHRRQADYGYTF. In nucleotides, the CDR3 is TGTCTCCATCGGAGACAGGCAGACTATGGCTACACCTTC.

The chain has TRBV6-5 and TRBJ1-5; perhaps TRBD1 as D (6 bases). CDR3 length: 16 residues. V lost 4 bases and J lost 6, with 19 bases in between. The germline CDR1 and CDR2 sequences are MNHEY and SVGAGI. Here the CDR3 reads CASSFQGGGASQPQHF. For the CDR3, the DNA is TGTGCCAGCAGTTTCCAGGGAGGGGGGGCAAGTCAGCCCCAGCATTTT.

The chain uses TRBV11-3 and TRBJ2-2; TRBD2 matches at 10 bases. CDR3 length equals 19 residues. Germline assignment: CDR1 SGHNT and CDR2 YENEEA. V gave up 5 bases and J gave up 2 bases; unmatched junction bases: 14. The CDR3 protein is CASSPPWLAGAPNTGELFF. The DNA of the CDR3 is TGTGCCAGCAGCCCCCCGTGGCTAGCGGGAGCCCCAAACACCGGGGAGCTGTTTTTT.

This clone has a single count. V is TRBV27 and J is TRBJ2-3; D uncertain. CDR3 length: 14 amino acids. Germline lookup yields CDR1 MNHEY and CDR2 SMNVEV (reference sequence). V gave up 2 bases and J gave up 2 bases, with 8 bases separating them. The CDR3: CASSLTQITDTQYF. CDR3 bases: TGTGCCAGCAGTTTAACGCAGATCACAGATACGCAGTATTTT.

The chain employs TRBV11-2 and TRBJ2-7; 11 bases are shared with TRBD2. The CDR3 extends over 18 amino acids. Trimming removed 5 bases from V and 7 bases from J; junction bases left unmatched: 19. Germline V gives CDR1 SGHAT, CDR2 FQNNGV. CDR3 in amino acids: CASSNLGTSRLAGREQYF. The CDR3 bases are TGTGCCAGCAGCAACTTAGGCACCTCTAGACTAGCGGGGCGGGAGCAGTACTTC.

This clone appeared a single time. This chain connects TRBV5-6 to TRBJ1-2, with 9 bases matching TRBD1. CDR3 length: 14 residues. The germline V gene has CDR1 SGHDT and CDR2 YYEEEE. The J segment lost 7 bases and the V segment lost 6 bases, leaving 10 bases of the junction unmatched. The CDR3 region has the DNA TGTGCCAGCACTTACAGGGGGCAAGTTCCTGGCTACACCTTC. Translated: CASTYRGQVPGYTF.

This chain uses TRBV7-8 with TRBJ2-3; 8 nucleotides agree with TRBD2. CDR3 length: 15 amino acids. V dropped 3 bases and J dropped 4; count of bases not matched to a gene: 6. Germline values: CDR1 SGHVS, CDR2 FQNEAQ. CDR3 loop: CASSFAGGAADTQYF. CDR3 in DNA: TGTGCCAGCAGCTTCGCGGGGGGCGCGGCAGATACGCAGTATTTT. Supplemented by reference TRBV7-8 and TRBJ2-3, the full variable domain reads GAGVSQSPRYKVAKRGQDVALRCDPISGHVSLFWYQQALGQGPEFLTYFQNEAQLDKSGLPSDRFFAERPEGSVSTLKIQRTQQEDSAVYLCASSFAGGAADTQYFGPGTRLTVL.

The chain recombines TRBV19 with TRBJ2-7; 8 nucleotides match TRBD1. This CDR3 is built from 14 residues. The V gene's germline CDR1 is LNHDA and CDR2 SQIVND (reference sequence). After removal of 10 bases from V and 2 bases from J, the junction contained 10 bases not matched to a gene. The CDR3 protein is CATGDQGAPYEQYF. The CDR3, as DNA: TGTGCCACCGGAGACCAGGGGGCCCCCTACGAGCAGTACTTC. Filled out from reference TRBV19 and TRBJ2-7, the complete variable domain reads DGGITQSPKYLFRKEGQNVTLSCEQNLNHDAMYWYRQDPGQGLRLIYYSQIVNDFQKGDIAEGYSVSREKKESFPLTVTSAQKNPTAFYLCATGDQGAPYEQYFGPGTRLTVT.

The V call is TRBV7-3, the J call TRBJ2-1; 8 bases agree with TRBD2. Per the germline V gene, CDR1 is SGHTA and CDR2 is FQGTGA. There are 15 residues in the CDR3. The J segment lost 6 bases and the V segment lost 0 bases, leaving 4 bases of the junction unmatched. Written as DNA, the CDR3 is TGTGCCAGCAGCTTAACGCACACTAGCGGCAATGAGCAGTTCTTC. It is translated as CASSLTHTSGNEQFF.

CDR3 DNA: TGTGCCAGCAGTCCGGGCGGGGGGGGGCAAGCTTTCTTT. Residues: CASSPGGGGQAFF. J is TRBJ1-1 and V is TRBV12-3 or TRBV12-4; tentative D call: TRBD1 (6 bases). Trimming removed 5 bases from V and 9 bases from J, with 16 bases in between. The CDR3 length is 13 residues.

The chain joins TRBV19 to TRBJ2-3; 7 bases map to TRBD2. This CDR3 spans 14 amino acids. CDR1 is LNHDA, CDR2 SQIVND, per germline (reference sequence). V was clipped by 5 bases and J by 4 bases; unmatched bases: 6. Here the CDR3 DNA reads TGTGCCAGTAGTCCCGGACTAGTCTCAGATACGCAGTATTTT. It translates to CASSPGLVSDTQYF.

This clone was observed a handful of times. The J gene is TRBJ1-1, the V gene TRBV30; no reliable D call. V was cut by 2 bases and J by 1 base, with 8 bases left in between. This CDR3 contains 13 residues. Per the germline V gene, CDR1 is GTSNPN and CDR2 is SVGIG (reference sequence). The DNA for the CDR3 is TGTGCCTGGAGTCCCGGTAGGAACACTGAAGCTTTCTTT. It specifies CAWSPGRNTEAFF.

This chain joins TRBV6-6 and TRBJ2-5; 8 bases are a match to TRBD2. Germline trimming cut 3 bases from V and 4 bases from J; bases unmatched to any gene: 4. The germline V gene encodes CDR1 MNHNY and CDR2 SVGAGI (reference sequence). The CDR3 contains 14 residues. CDR3 amino acids: CASSYSGGRETQYF. DNA for the CDR3: TGTGCCAGCAGTTATTCGGGAGGGCGAGAGACCCAGTACTTC.

The table lists this clone with a few counts. The V and J genes are TRBV10-1 and TRBJ2-2; TRBD1 is a possible D gene (6 bases). The CDR3 sequence is 14 residues long. CDR1 and CDR2 (germline): WNHNN, SYGVQD (reference sequence). V was cut by 7 bases and J by 1 base, with 10 bases left in between. In DNA, the CDR3 is TGCGCCAGCAAAAAGACAGGGAACACCGGGGAGCTGTTTTTT. It codes for CASKKTGNTGELFF.

The V gene is TRBV11-2, the J gene TRBJ2-3, with 7 nucleotides matching TRBD2. Germline V lookup: CDR1 SGHAT, CDR2 FQNNGV. This CDR3 has 16 amino acids. J lost 8 bases, V lost 0 bases, and 11 bases had no gene match. Here the CDR3 DNA reads TGTGCCAGCAGCTTAGATGCGGGATCCACGGGAGGTACGCAGTATTTT. It is translated as CASSLDAGSTGGTQYF. Combining the CDR3 with reference TRBV11-2 and TRBJ2-3 gives the whole variable domain EAGVAQSPRYKIIEKRQSVAFWCNPISGHATLYWYQQILGQGPKLLIQFQNNGVVDDSQLPKDRFSAERLKGVDSTLKIQPAKLEDSAVYLCASSLDAGSTGGTQYFGPGTRLTVL.

The rearrangement uses TRBV24-1 and TRBJ2-1, with TRBD2 matching 14 bases. J gave up 7 bases and V 4 bases, and 5 bases lay outside the gene matches. Germline V gene lookup returns CDR1 KGHDR and CDR2 SFDVKD. The length of the CDR3 is 16 residues. CDR3 protein: CATSEPGLAGVNEQFF. The CDR3 DNA sequence: TGTGCCACCAGTGAACCGGGACTAGCGGGAGTTAATGAGCAGTTCTTC.

The chain's CDR3 is CASSSSDRYSNQPQHF. Here the CDR3 DNA reads TGTGCCAGCAGCTCTAGTGACAGATATAGCAATCAGCCCCAGCATTTT. This chain connects TRBV7-8 to TRBJ1-5; D might be TRBD1 (5 bases). The CDR3 sequence is 16 residues long. Germline CDR1 and CDR2: SGHVS and FQNEAQ. Trimming took off 4 bases at V and 0 bases at J, with 13 bases between the two ends.